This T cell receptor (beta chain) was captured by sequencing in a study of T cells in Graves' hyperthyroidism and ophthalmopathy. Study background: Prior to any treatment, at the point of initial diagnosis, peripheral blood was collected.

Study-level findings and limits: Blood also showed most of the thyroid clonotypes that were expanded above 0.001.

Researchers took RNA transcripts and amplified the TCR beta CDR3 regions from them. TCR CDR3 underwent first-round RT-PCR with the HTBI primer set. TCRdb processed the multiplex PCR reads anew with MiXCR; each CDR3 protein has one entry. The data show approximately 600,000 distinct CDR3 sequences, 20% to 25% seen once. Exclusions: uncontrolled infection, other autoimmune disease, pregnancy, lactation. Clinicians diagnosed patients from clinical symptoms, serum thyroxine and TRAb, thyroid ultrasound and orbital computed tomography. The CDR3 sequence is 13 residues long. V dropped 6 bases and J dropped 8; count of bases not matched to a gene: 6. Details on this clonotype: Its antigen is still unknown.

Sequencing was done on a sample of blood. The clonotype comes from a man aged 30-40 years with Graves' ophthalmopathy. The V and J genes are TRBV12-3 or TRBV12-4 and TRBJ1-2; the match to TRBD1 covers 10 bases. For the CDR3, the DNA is TGTGCCAGCAGCCGGGGACAGGGGTTGGGCTACACCTTC. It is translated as CASSRGQGLGYTF.